This T cell receptor (beta chain) was obtained from a study of T-cell memory formation after mild COVID-19. Study-wide background: For the most part, TCR clusters were specific to one donor. Points from the study as a whole: Cross-reactive memory appears to have joined, as suggested by some responding clones showing up in pre-infection memory. Clones that got smaller from day 15 to 85 had even CD4/CD8, while clones growing later tipped toward CD4+.

A single record per CDR3 protein comes from TCRdb applying MiXCR to the 5' RACE reads. The data show tens of thousands of distinct CDR3 sequences, with over 15% seen just once and 30% to 35% held by the top ten. V shed 4 bases and J shed 10 bases, with 14 bases lying between them. The germline V gene encodes CDR1 SGHAT and CDR2 FQNNGV. The CDR3 spans 13 residues. Details on this clonotype: Its antigen is not identified.

The TCR sequence derives from an adult woman who had mild COVID-19 (a few samples of this study predate the infection). Cell type and time point are not known. The specimen was PBMCs or a T cell subset sorted from them (not recorded which). V and J are TRBV11-2 and TRBJ2-1; TRBD2 is a possible D gene (6 bases). CDR3 in DNA: TGTGCCAGCAGCTCTAGCGAGGGTTGGGAGCAGTTCTTC. Amino acids: CASSSSEGWEQFF. Combining the CDR3 with reference TRBV11-2 and TRBJ2-1 gives the whole variable domain EAGVAQSPRYKIIEKRQSVAFWCNPISGHATLYWYQQILGQGPKLLIQFQNNGVVDDSQLPKDRFSAERLKGVDSTLKIQPAKLEDSAVYLCASSSSEGWEQFFGPGTRLTVL.